These T cell receptor beta chains were read from a single sample in a study of blood T cell repertoires in COVID-19. Repertoires were generated with immunoSEQ multiplex PCR, while TCRdb's copy carries only in-frame clones and drops some. This repertoire shows about 100,000 clones, about 90% found once; its top ten account for about 5.7%. Material: peripheral blood. These receptors originate from a woman aged 50 to 60 with COVID-19, enrolled during active disease. Each CDR3 is given with its conserved first and last residue. D genes are given only for firm matches. The listing skips clone size in some rows; elsewhere it reads once, few, many or a size class.

. . TRBJ2-5 TRBV7-2 TGTGCCAGCAGCATATCGGGGGTGCAAGAGACCCAGTACTTC CASSISGVQETQYF
. . TRBJ1-2 TRBV7-2 TGTGCCAGCAGCTACCCCATCGGGAACTATGGCTACACCTTC CASSYPIGNYGYTF
. TRBD1 TRBJ1-5 TRBV30 TGTGCCTGGAGAAGCCCGGGACAGGGGTATCAGCCCCAGCATTTT CAWRSPGQGYQPQHF
. TRBD1 TRBJ2-5 TRBV5-4 TGTGCCAGCAGCTTGGGTGGACAGGGATCCGAGACCCAGTACTTC CASSLGGQGSETQYF
. . TRBJ1-1 TRBV29-1 TGCAGCGTCCCACGGGAAATGAACACTGAAGCTTTCTTT CSVPREMNTEAFF
few . TRBJ2-7 TRBV6-1 TGTGCCAGCAGTGAAGCCCCAGGGCAGGGCTACGAGCAGTACTTC CASSEAPGQGYEQYF
. TRBD1 TRBJ1-5 TRBV6-5 TGTGCCTCAAGTCAGGACAGGGTGTCCAATCAGCCCCAGCATTTT CASSQDRVSNQPQHF
. . TRBJ2-1 TRBV3-1/TRBV3-2 TGTGCCAGCAGCCAAGTCTTGGGAGGGGGGGCTCTCTACAATGAGCAGTTCTTC CASSQVLGGGALYNEQFF
. . TRBJ1-6 TRBV5-6 TGTGCCAGCAGCATACAGGGAATTGAGAATTCACCCCTCCACTTT CASSIQGIENSPLHF
once TRBD2 TRBJ2-3 TRBV5-1 TGCGCCAGCAGCTTGGAACTAGCGGGGGGAGCAGATACGCAGTATTTT CASSLELAGGADTQYF
. . TRBJ1-1 TRBV3-1/TRBV3-2 TGTGCCAGCAGCCCCGCGGGGGGGCTGAGCACTGAAGCTTTCTTT CASSPAGGLSTEAFF
. . TRBJ1-6 TRBV6-1 TGTGCCAGCAGTGAAGTCGCCCAGGGGCGAGGTTCACCCCTCCACTTT CASSEVAQGRGSPLHF
. TRBD1 TRBJ2-5 TRBV12-3/TRBV12-4 TGTGCCAGCAGTCAGGACAGGGAAGAGACCCAGTACTTC CASSQDREETQYF
. TRBD2 TRBJ2-3 TRBV7-2 TGTGCCAGCAGCTTAGAGCTAGCGGGGGGATATACGCAGTATTTT CASSLELAGGYTQYF
. . TRBJ2-3 TRBV6-5 TGTGCCAGCAGCCTCTACACAGATACGCAGTATTTT CASSLYTDTQYF
once TRBD1 TRBJ2-5 TRBV7-3 TGTGCCAGCAGCCGGGACAGGGAACAGACCCAGTACTTC CASSRDREQTQYF
few TRBD1 TRBJ2-1 TRBV9 TGTGCCAGCAGCGAAACCTTGGGACAGGGTTTCTACAATGAGCAGTTCTTC CASSETLGQGFYNEQFF
. TRBD1 TRBJ2-7 TRBV11-2 TGTGCCAGCAGCCGGGGACAGATGGGCGAGCAGTACTTC CASSRGQMGEQYF
. . TRBJ1-2 TRBV6-5 TGTGCCAGCAGTCGGGACTCCCAGGGTACCTTC CASSRDSQGTF